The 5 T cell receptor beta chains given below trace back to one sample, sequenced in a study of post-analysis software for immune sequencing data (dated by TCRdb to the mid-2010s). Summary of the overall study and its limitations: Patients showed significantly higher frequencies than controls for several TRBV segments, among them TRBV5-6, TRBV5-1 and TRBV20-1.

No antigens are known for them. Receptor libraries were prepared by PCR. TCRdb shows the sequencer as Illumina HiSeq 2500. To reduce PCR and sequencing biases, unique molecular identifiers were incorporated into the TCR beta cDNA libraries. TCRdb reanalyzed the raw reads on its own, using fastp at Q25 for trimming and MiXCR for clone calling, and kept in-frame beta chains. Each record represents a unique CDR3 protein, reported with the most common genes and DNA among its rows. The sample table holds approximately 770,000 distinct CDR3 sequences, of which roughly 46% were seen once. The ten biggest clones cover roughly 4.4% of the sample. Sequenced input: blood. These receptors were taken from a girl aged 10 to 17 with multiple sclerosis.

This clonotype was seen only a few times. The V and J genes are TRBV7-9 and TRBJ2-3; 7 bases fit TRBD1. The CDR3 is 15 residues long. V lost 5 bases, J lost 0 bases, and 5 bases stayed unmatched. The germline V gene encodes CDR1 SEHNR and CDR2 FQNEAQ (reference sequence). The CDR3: CASSVGTASTDTQYF. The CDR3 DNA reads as TGTGCCAGCAGCGTGGGGACAGCAAGCACAGATACGCAGTATTTT.

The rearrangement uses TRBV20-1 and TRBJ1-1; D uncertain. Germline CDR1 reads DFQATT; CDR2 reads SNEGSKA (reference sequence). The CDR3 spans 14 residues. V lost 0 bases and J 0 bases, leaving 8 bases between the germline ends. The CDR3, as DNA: TGCAGTGCTAGAGATCCAGACGTGAACACTGAAGCTTTCTTT. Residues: CSARDPDVNTEAFF.

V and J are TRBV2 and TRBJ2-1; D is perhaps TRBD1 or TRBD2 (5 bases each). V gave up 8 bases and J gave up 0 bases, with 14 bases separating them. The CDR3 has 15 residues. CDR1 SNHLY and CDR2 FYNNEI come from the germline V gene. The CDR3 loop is CASWGGGFSYNEQFF. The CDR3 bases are TGTGCCAGCTGGGGTGGGGGATTCTCCTACAATGAGCAGTTCTTC.

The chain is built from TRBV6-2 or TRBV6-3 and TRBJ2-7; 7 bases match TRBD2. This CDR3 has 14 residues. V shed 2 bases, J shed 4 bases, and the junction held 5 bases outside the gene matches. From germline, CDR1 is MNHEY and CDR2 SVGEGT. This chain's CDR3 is CASSYSWGGYEQYF. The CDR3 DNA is TGTGCCAGCAGTTACAGCTGGGGGGGATACGAGCAGTACTTC.

CDR3 DNA: TGCAGTGCTGGGACTAGCGGGAGTGCATACGAGCAGTACTTC. Translating gives CSAGTSGSAYEQYF. The V and J genes are TRBV20-1 and TRBJ2-7, with TRBD2 matching 14 bases. The germline gives CDR1 DFQATT, CDR2 SNEGSKA (reference sequence). The CDR3 spans 14 residues. V dropped 5 bases and J dropped 4; count of bases not matched to a gene: 4.